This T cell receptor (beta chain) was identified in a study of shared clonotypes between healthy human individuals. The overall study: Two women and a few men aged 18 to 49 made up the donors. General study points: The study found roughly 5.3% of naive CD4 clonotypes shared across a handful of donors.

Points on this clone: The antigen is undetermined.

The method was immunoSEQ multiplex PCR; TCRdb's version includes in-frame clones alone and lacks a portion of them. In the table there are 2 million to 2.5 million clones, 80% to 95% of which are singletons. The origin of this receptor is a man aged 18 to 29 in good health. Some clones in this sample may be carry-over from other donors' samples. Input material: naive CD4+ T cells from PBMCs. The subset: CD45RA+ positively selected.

CDR3 residues: CASSPQEYGYTF. The DNA for the CDR3 is TGTGCCAGTAGTCCCCAAGAGTATGGCTACACCTTC. The chain uses TRBV19 and TRBJ1-2; D is unresolved. From germline, CDR1 is LNHDA and CDR2 SQIVND (reference sequence). The CDR3 extends over 12 amino acids. V shed 5 bases and J shed 5 bases, with 9 bases lying between them.